This is a list of T cell receptor beta chains from one sample in a study of shared clonotypes between healthy human individuals. Repertoires were generated with immunoSEQ multiplex PCR, while TCRdb's copy carries only in-frame clones and drops some. The repertoire holds approximately 2.1 million clones, with roughly 93% as singletons. The sequencing sample was made of naive CD4+ T cells from PBMCs. These receptor sequences come from a man younger than 35 in good health. Some clones in this sample may be carry-over from other donors' samples. Each CDR3 is given with its conserved first and last residue. The order of the fields is D gene, clone size, V gene, J gene, CDR3 protein, CDR3 DNA. The D gene is left open where the match is weak. Part of the rows lack a size; the others show once, few, many or a class for expanded clones.

-	-	TRBV11-2	TRBJ2-7	CASSSQGMQGSYEQYF	TGTGCCAGCAGCTCCCAAGGTATGCAAGGTTCCTACGAGCAGTACTTC
-	-	TRBV6-5	TRBJ1-1	CASSPPGGDEAFF	TGTGCCAGCAGTCCACCCGGGGGAGATGAAGCTTTCTTT
TRBD2	-	TRBV5-1	TRBJ2-1	CASSGGVESYNEQFF	TGCGCCAGCAGCGGGGGGGTCGAGTCCTACAATGAGCAGTTCTTC
-	-	TRBV18	TRBJ2-1	CASLQGAPHSRNEQFF	TGTGCCAGCCTCCAGGGCGCGCCCCATAGCCGCAATGAGCAGTTCTTC
-	-	TRBV29-1	TRBJ1-2	CSAAAGRMGYTF	TGCAGCGCTGCGGCAGGGCGAATGGGCTACACCTTC
-	-	TRBV27	TRBJ2-1	CASSPTSTRQFF	TGTGCCAGCAGTCCGACTAGTACTCGCCAGTTCTTC
-	-	TRBV4-2	TRBJ2-3	CASSQALERAITDTQYF	TGTGCCAGCAGCCAAGCCCTAGAGCGGGCGATCACAGATACGCAGTATTTT
-	-	TRBV5-4	TRBJ1-6	CASRSGAGKNSPLHF	TGTGCCAGCAGATCCGGCGCAGGGAAGAATTCACCCCTCCACTTT
-	once	TRBV10-3	TRBJ1-2	CATFREGYGYTF	TGTGCCACCTTCAGGGAGGGCTATGGCTACACCTTC
TRBD1	-	TRBV19	TRBJ1-2	CASSIRDRGINYGYTF	TGTGCCAGTAGTATCCGGGACAGGGGGATTAACTATGGCTACACCTTC
-	-	TRBV5-1	TRBJ1-1	CASSVSQSTTEAFF	TGCGCCAGCAGCGTGAGCCAGTCGACCACTGAAGCTTTCTTT
-	-	TRBV18	TRBJ2-2	CASSPANTGELFF	TGTGCCAGCTCACCTGCGAACACCGGGGAGCTGTTTTTT
TRBD2	-	TRBV5-4	TRBJ2-1	CASSSGTTQYNEQFF	TGTGCCAGCAGCTCCGGGACTACCCAATACAATGAGCAGTTCTTC
-	-	TRBV7-9	TRBJ2-2	CASRLNTGELFF	TGTGCCAGCAGGTTGAACACCGGGGAGCTGTTTTTT
TRBD1	-	TRBV9	TRBJ2-2	CASSGEAGTGYTGELFF	TGTGCCAGCAGCGGGGAGGCGGGGACAGGGTACACCGGGGAGCTGTTTTTT
-	-	TRBV5-1	TRBJ2-7	CASSPGDIPEQYF	TGCGCCAGCAGCCCGGGGGACATTCCCGAGCAGTACTTC
-	-	TRBV10-1	TRBJ2-3	CASSVRLASDTQYF	TGCGCCAGCAGTGTCCGTCTAGCGTCAGATACGCAGTATTTT
TRBD1	-	TRBV19	TRBJ2-2	CASKDRGSYTGELFF	TGTGCCAGTAAAGACAGGGGATCGTACACCGGGGAGCTGTTTTTT
-	-	TRBV5-4	TRBJ2-5	CASSPFTGQETQYF	TGTGCCAGCAGCCCTTTCACAGGTCAAGAGACCCAGTACTTC
-	-	TRBV5-6	TRBJ2-3	CASSPGLDTQYF	TGTGCCAGCAGCCCTGGACTAGATACGCAGTATTTT
-	-	TRBV6-1	TRBJ1-2	CASSETNYGYTF	TGTGCCAGCAGTGAGACAAACTATGGCTACACCTTC
-	-	TRBV5-5	TRBJ1-5	CASSFRAEGWGNQPQHF	TGTGCCAGCAGCTTTAGGGCCGAGGGTTGGGGCAATCAGCCCCAGCATTTT
-	-	TRBV4-1	TRBJ2-5	CASSQEDRETQYF	TGCGCCAGCAGCCAAGAGGACCGAGAGACCCAGTACTTC
-	-	TRBV27	TRBJ1-5	CASRGRGGNQPQHF	TGTGCCAGCAGAGGGAGGGGTGGCAATCAGCCCCAGCATTTT
TRBD1	-	TRBV7-3	TRBJ1-3	CASSLRGQGTTIYF	TGTGCCAGCAGCTTAAGGGGACAGGGAACTACCATATATTTT
-	-	TRBV10-3	TRBJ2-1	CAISELVTPYNEQFF	TGTGCCATCAGTGAGTTAGTGACTCCCTACAATGAGCAGTTCTTC
-	-	TRBV5-6	TRBJ2-1	CASSAPGSLSSYNEQFF	TGTGCCAGCAGCGCCCCAGGGAGCTTAAGCTCCTACAATGAGCAGTTCTTC
TRBD2	-	TRBV18	TRBJ2-7	CASSQGLAGDYEQYF	TGTGCCAGCTCACAGGGACTAGCGGGAGACTACGAGCAGTACTTC
-	-	TRBV7-3	TRBJ2-1	CASSSGTLTYNEQFF	TGTGCCAGCAGCAGCGGGACACTGACCTACAATGAGCAGTTCTTC
-	-	TRBV7-2	TRBJ1-2	CASSSPWGRAGYTF	TGTGCCAGCAGCTCACCTTGGGGGCGGGCTGGCTACACCTTC
-	-	TRBV9	TRBJ1-2	CASSVVGQGGGYTF	TGTGCCAGCAGCGTAGTGGGTCAGGGTGGCGGCTACACCTTC
TRBD1	-	TRBV28	TRBJ2-1	CASSLGQGKEQFF	TGTGCCAGCAGTTTAGGACAGGGTAAGGAGCAGTTCTTC
TRBD1	-	TRBV18	TRBJ2-4	CASSPTGTGTWNIQYF	TGTGCCAGCTCACCTACTGGGACAGGGACCTGGAACATTCAGTACTTC
-	-	TRBV14	TRBJ2-1	CASSLLGGNEQFF	TGTGCCAGCAGCCTTCTCGGGGGCAATGAGCAGTTCTTC
TRBD2	-	TRBV28	TRBJ2-1	CASSFVFEATGGSSYNEQFF	TGTGCCAGCAGTTTTGTCTTTGAAGCCACGGGGGGTAGCTCCTACAATGAGCAGTTCTTC
TRBD2	-	TRBV11-2	TRBJ2-3	CASSLDSGGWTDTQYF	TGTGCCAGCAGCTTAGATAGCGGGGGATGGACAGATACGCAGTATTTT
-	-	TRBV12-5	TRBJ2-3	CASGSGPRTDTQYF	TGTGCTAGTGGTTCTGGGCCGCGCACAGATACGCAGTATTTT
TRBD1	-	TRBV9	TRBJ2-1	CASNRDRWDNEQFF	TGTGCCAGCAACCGGGACAGGTGGGACAATGAGCAGTTCTTC
-	-	TRBV10-3	TRBJ1-1	CAISEWGDTEAFF	TGTGCCATCAGTGAATGGGGTGACACTGAAGCTTTCTTT
TRBD2	-	TRBV19	TRBJ2-2	CASKQVAGVGTGELFF	TGTGCCAGTAAACAGGTTGCGGGAGTGGGCACCGGGGAGCTGTTTTTT
TRBD2	-	TRBV11-2	TRBJ2-5	CASSFGPSGAPRQETQYF	TGTGCCAGCAGCTTTGGGCCTAGCGGGGCCCCCCGGCAAGAGACCCAGTACTTC
TRBD2	once	TRBV9	TRBJ2-1	CASSATVTSGYNEQFF	TGTGCCAGCAGCGCGACCGTCACTAGCGGGTACAATGAGCAGTTCTTC
TRBD2	-	TRBV15	TRBJ2-4	CATSRGGTEQNIQYF	TGTGCCACCAGCAGGGGGGGGACCGAGCAAAACATTCAGTACTTC
-	-	TRBV20-1	TRBJ2-3	CMPPVADTQYF	TGCATGCCCCCTGTAGCAGATACGCAGTATTTT
-	-	TRBV6-1	TRBJ1-5	CASSETGRLGNQPQHF	TGTGCCAGCAGTGAAACGGGCCGACTGGGTAATCAGCCCCAGCATTTT
TRBD2	-	TRBV2	TRBJ2-1	CASTRLAGGYNEQFF	TGTGCCAGCACCAGACTAGCGGGAGGGTACAATGAGCAGTTCTTC
TRBD1	-	TRBV5-1	TRBJ2-7	CASQTGGSYEQYF	TGCGCTAGCCAGACAGGGGGCTCCTACGAGCAGTACTTC
TRBD2	-	TRBV28	TRBJ2-1	CASSPPSGRAGAYNEQFF	TGTGCCAGCAGTCCTCCTAGCGGGAGGGCCGGCGCCTACAATGAGCAGTTCTTC
-	-	TRBV19	TRBJ1-5	CASSIGGQPQHF	TGTGCCAGTAGTATCGGCGGTCAGCCCCAGCATTTT
TRBD1	-	TRBV6-1	TRBJ2-5	CASTARTGQETQYF	TGTGCCAGCACCGCAAGGACAGGCCAAGAGACCCAGTACTTC
-	-	TRBV2	TRBJ2-3	CASSEDSRYDTQYF	TGTGCCAGCAGTGAGGACAGCCGGTACGATACGCAGTATTTT
-	-	TRBV2	TRBJ2-1	CASGRGDEQFF	TGTGCCAGCGGGAGGGGGGATGAGCAGTTCTTC